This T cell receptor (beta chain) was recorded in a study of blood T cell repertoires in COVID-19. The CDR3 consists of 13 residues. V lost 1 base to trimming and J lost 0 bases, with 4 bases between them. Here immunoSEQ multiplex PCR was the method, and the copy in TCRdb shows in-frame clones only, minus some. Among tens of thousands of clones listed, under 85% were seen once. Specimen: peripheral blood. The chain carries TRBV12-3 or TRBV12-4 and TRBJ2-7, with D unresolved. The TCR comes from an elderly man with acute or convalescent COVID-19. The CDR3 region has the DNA TGTGCCAGCAGTTTAGGCGTCTCCTACGAGCAGTACTTC. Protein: CASSLGVSYEQYF.